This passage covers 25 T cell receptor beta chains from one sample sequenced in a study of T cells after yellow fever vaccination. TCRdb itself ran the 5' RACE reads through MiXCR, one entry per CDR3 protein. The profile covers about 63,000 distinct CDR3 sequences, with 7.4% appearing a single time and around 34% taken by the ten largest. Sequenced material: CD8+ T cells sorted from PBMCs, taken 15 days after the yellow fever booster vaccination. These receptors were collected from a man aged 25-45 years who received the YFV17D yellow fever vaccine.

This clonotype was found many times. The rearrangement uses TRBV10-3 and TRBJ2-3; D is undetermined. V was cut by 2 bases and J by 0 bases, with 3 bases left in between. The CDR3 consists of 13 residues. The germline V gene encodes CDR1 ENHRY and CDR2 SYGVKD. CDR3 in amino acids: CAISEASTDTQYF. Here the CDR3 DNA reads TGTGCCATCAGTGAGGCTAGCACAGATACGCAGTATTTT.

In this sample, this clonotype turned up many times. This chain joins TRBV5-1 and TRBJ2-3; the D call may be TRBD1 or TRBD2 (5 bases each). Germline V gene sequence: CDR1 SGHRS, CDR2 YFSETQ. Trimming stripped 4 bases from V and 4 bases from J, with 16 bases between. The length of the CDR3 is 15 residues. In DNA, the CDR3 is TGCGCCAGCAGCCCGGGACGGCCAGCCGCAGATACGCAGTATTTT. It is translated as CASSPGRPAADTQYF.

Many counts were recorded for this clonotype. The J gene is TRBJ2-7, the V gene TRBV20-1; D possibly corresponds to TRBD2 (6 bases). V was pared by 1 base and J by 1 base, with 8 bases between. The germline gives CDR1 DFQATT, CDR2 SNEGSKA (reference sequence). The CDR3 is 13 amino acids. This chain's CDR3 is CSARGSGSYEQYF. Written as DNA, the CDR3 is TGCAGTGCTAGAGGGAGCGGGTCCTACGAGCAGTACTTC.

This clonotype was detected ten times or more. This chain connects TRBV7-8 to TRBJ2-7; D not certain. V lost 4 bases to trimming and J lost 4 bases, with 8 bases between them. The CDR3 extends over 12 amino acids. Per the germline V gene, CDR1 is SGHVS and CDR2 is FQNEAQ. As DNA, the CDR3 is TGTGCCAGCAGCTCTAATGGATACGAGCAGTACTTC. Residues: CASSSNGYEQYF.

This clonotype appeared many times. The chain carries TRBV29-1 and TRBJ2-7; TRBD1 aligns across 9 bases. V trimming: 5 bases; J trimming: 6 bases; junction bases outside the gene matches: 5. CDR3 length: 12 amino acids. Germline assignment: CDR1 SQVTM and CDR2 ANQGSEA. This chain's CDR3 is CSVIQDRGEQYF. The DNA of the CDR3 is TGCAGCGTTATTCAGGACAGGGGCGAGCAGTACTTC.

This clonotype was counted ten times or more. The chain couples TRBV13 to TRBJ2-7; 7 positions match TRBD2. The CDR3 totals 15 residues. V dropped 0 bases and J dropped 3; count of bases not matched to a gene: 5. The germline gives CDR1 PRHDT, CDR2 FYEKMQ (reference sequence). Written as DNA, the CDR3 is TGTGCCAGCAGCTTAGGGCTAGCGGAAGGCTACGAGCAGTACTTC. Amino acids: CASSLGLAEGYEQYF.

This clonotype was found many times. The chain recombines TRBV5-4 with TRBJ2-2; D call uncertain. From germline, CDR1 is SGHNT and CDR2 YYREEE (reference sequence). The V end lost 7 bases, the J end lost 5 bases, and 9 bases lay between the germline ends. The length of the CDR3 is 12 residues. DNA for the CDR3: TGTGCCAGCCCAGGCCTAACCGGGGAGCTGTTTTTT. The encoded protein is CASPGLTGELFF. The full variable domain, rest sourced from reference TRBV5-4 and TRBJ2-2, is ETGVTQSPTHLIKTRGQQVTLRCSSQSGHNTVSWYQQALGQGPQFIFQYYREEENGRGNFPPRFSGLQFPNYSSELNVNALELDDSALYLCASPGLTGELFFGEGSRLTVL.

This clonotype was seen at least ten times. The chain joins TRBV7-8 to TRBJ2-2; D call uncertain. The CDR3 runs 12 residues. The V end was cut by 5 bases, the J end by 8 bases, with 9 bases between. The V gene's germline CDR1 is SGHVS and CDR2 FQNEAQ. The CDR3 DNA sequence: TGTGCCAGCAGCGCCCGGGTTGGGGAGCTGTTTTTT. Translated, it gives CASSARVGELFF.

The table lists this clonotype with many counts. The CDR3, as DNA: TGTGCCAGCAGCTTGTCCCGGAGTACCTACGAGCAGTACTTC. As protein: CASSLSRSTYEQYF. The rearrangement joins TRBV5-6 to TRBJ2-7; D uncertain. Germline V lookup: CDR1 SGHDT, CDR2 YYEEEE. The CDR3 is made up of 14 amino acids. Trimming removed 1 base at V and 2 bases at J, with 10 bases between. Filled out from reference TRBV5-6 and TRBJ2-7, the complete variable domain reads DAGVTQSPTHLIKTRGQQVTLRCSPKSGHDTVSWYQQALGQGPQFIFQYYEEEERQRGNFPDRFSGHQFPNYSSELNVNALLLGDSALYLCASSLSRSTYEQYFGPGTRLTVT.

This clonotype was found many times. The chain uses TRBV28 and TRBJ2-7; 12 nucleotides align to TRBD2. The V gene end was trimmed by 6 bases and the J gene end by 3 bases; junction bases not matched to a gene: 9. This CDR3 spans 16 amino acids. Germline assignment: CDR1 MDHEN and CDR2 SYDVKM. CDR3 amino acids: CASRGPGLAGYYEQYF. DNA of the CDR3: TGTGCCAGCAGAGGCCCGGGACTAGCGGGCTACTACGAGCAGTACTTC.

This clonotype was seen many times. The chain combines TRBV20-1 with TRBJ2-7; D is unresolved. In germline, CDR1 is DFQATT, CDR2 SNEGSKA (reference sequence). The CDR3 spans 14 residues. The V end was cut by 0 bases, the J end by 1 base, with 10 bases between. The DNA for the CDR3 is TGCAGTGCTAGAGATCACGGAAAGTCCTACGAGCAGTACTTC. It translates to CSARDHGKSYEQYF.

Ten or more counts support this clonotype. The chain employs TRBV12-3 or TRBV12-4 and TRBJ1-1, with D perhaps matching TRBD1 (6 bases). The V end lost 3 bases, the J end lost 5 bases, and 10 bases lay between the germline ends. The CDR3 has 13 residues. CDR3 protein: CASSLLQGTEAFF. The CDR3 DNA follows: TGTGCCAGCAGTTTGCTCCAGGGGACTGAAGCTTTCTTT.

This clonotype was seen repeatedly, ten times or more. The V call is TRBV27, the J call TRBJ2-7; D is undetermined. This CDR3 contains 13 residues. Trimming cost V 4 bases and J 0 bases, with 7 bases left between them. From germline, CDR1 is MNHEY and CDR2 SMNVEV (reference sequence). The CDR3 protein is CASSSFGSYEQYF. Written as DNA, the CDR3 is TGTGCCAGCAGTTCATTCGGCTCCTACGAGCAGTACTTC.

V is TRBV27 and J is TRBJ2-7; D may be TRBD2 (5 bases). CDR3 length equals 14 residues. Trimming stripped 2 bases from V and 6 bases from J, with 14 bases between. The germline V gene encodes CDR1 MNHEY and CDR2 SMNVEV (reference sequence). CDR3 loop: CASSLGSGNGEQYF. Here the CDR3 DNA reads TGTGCCAGCAGTTTAGGGTCGGGGAACGGCGAGCAGTACTTC.

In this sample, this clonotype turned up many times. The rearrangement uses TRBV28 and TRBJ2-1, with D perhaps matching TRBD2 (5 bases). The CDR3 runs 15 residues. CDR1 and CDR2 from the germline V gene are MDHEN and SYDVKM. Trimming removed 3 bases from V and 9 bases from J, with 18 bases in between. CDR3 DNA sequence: TGTGCCAGCAGTTTGTGGGGAGCTAGGCAAGTTGAGCAGTTCTTC. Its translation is CASSLWGARQVEQFF.

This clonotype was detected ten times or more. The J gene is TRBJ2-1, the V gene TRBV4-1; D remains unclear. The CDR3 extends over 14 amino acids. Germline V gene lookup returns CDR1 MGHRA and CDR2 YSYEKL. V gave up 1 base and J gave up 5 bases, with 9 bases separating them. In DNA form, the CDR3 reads TGCGCCAGCAGCCAAGTTTCCCGGCACAATGAGCAGTTCTTC. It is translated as CASSQVSRHNEQFF.

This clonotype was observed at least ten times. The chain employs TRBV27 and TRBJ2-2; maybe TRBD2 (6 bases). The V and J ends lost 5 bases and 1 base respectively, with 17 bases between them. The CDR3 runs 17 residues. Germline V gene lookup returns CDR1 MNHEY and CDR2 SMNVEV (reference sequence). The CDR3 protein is CASSPRVGGLNTGELFF. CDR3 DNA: TGTGCCAGCAGTCCAAGGGTCGGGGGACTGAACACCGGGGAGCTGTTTTTT.

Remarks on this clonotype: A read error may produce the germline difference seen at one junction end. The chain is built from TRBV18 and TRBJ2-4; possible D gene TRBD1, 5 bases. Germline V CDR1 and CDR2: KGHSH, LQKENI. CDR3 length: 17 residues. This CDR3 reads CSSSPGLLTFGKNIQYF. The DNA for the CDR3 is TGTTCCAGCTCACCAGGGTTACTTACCTTTGGCAAAAACATTCAGTACTTC.

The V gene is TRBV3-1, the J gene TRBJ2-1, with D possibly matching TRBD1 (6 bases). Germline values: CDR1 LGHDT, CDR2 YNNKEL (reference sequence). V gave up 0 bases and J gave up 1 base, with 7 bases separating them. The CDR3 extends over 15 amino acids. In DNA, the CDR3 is TGTGCCAGCAGCCAAGATACAGGGTCCTACAATGAGCAGTTCTTC. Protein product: CASSQDTGSYNEQFF.

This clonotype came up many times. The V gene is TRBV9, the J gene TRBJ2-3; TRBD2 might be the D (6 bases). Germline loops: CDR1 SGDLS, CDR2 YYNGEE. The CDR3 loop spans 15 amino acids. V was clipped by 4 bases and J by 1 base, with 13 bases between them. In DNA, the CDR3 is TGTGCCAGCAGCCCCGGAGGGCTAGGCACAGATACGCAGTATTTT. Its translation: CASSPGGLGTDTQYF.

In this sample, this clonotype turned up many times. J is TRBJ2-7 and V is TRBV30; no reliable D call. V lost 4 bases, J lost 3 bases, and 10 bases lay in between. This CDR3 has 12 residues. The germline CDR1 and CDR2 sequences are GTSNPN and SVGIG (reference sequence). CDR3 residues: CAWTGRNYEQYF. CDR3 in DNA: TGTGCCTGGACCGGACGGAACTACGAGCAGTACTTC. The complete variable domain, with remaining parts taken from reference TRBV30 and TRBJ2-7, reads SQTIHQWPATLVQPVGSPLSLECTVEGTSNPNLYWYRQAAGRGLQLLFYSVGIGQISSEVPQNLSASRPQDRQFILSSKKLLLSDSGFYLCAWTGRNYEQYFGPGTRLTVT.

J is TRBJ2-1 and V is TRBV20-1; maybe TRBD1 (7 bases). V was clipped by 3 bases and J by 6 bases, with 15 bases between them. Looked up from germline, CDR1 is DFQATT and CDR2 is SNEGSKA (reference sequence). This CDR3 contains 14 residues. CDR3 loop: CSASDRRDSNEQFF. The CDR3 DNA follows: TGCAGTGCTAGCGACAGGAGGGACAGCAATGAGCAGTTCTTC.

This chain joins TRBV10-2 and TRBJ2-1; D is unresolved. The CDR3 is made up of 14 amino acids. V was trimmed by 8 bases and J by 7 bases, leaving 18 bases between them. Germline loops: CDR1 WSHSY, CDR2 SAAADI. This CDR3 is CASSLEVAENEQFF. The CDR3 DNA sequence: TGCGCCAGCTCCCTCGAGGTAGCTGAGAATGAGCAGTTCTTC.

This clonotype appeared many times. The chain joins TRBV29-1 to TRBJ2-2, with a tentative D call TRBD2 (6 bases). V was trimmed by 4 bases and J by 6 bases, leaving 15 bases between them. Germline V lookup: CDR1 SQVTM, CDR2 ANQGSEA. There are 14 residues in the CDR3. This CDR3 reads CSVAGTDNAGELFF. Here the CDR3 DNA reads TGCAGCGTTGCCGGGACTGACAACGCCGGGGAGCTGTTTTTT.

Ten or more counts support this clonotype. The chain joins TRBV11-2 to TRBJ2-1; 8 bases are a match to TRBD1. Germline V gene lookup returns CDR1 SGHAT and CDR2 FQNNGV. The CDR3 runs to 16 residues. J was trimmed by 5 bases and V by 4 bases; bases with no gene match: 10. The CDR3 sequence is CASSSYDRGSNNEQFF. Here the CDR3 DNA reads TGTGCCAGCAGCTCTTACGACAGGGGCAGCAACAATGAGCAGTTCTTC.